This T cell receptor (beta chain) was sequenced for a study of control samples from healthy donors and cancer patients. Clones were read by immunoSEQ multiplex PCR, and TCRdb kept only the in-frame ones, dropping some. The sample yields 150,000 to 200,000 clones, over 85% seen once. Trimming took 5 bases from V and 4 from J, leaving 11 bases between them. This CDR3 region has 13 residues. The germline gives CDR1 LNHDA, CDR2 SQIVND (reference sequence). The source of this sequence is a woman in her forties in good health. The specimen sequenced was blood. The chain is built from TRBV19 and TRBJ1-2, with unresolved D. The CDR3 DNA follows: TGTGCCAGTAGTGGAGACCCCATCTATGGCTACACCTTC. It is translated as CASSGDPIYGYTF.